The clone carrying this T cell receptor (beta chain) was observed many times. These data originate in a study of T cells after posttransplantation cyclophosphamide. This CDR3 region has 14 residues. Germline CDR1 is MDHEN and CDR2 is SYDVKM. V was clipped by 3 bases and J by 6 bases, with 12 bases between them. Only in-frame clones appear in the TCRdb table, and some are missing; sequencing was by immunoSEQ multiplex PCR. The record shows roughly 26,000 clones for this sample, with no singletons present. The receptor was derived from a man in his fifties in good health, CMV-negative, and a related stem cell transplant donor. Sequencing was done on a sample of PBMCs. The rearrangement links TRBV28 to TRBJ1-5; the D is unclear. The CDR3: CASSFSSGGQPQHF. The CDR3 region has the DNA TGTGCCAGCAGTTTTTCCTCGGGAGGTCAGCCCCAGCATTTT.